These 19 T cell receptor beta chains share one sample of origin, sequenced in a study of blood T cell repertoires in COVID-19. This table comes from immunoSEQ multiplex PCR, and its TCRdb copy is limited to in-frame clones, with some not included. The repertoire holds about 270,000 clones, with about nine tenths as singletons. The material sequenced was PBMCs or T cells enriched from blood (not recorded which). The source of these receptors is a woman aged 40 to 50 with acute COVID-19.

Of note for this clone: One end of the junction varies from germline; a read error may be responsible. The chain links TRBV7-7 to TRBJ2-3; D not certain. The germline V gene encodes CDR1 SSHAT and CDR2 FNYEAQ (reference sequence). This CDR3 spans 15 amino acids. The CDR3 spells CASSLDGGSTDTQYF. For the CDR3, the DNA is TGTGCTAGCAGCTTAGACGGCGGAAGCACAGATACGCAGTATTTT.

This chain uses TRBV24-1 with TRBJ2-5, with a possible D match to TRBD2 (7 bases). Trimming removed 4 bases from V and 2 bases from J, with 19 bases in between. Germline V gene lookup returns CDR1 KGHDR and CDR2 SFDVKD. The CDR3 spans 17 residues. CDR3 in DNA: TGTGCCACCAGTGACCCGGGGGGACAACCCGGGCAAGAGACCCAGTACTTC. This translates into CATSDPGGQPGQETQYF.

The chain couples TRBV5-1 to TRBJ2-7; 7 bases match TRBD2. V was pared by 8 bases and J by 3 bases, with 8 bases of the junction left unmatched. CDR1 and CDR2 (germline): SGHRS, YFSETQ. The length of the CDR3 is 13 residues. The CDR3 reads CASRPGGIYEQYF. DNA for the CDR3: TGCGCCAGTCGCCCGGGGGGAATCTACGAGCAGTACTTC.

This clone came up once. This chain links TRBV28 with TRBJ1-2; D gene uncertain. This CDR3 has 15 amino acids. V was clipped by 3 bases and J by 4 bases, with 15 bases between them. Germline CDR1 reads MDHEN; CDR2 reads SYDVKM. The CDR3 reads CASSFVPGSIYGYTF. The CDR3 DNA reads TGTGCCAGCAGTTTTGTCCCGGGGTCTATCTATGGCTACACCTTC.

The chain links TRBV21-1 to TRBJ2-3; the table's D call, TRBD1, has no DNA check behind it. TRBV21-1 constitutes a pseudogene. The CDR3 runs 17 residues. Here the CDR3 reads CASSKVAETGDRDTQYF. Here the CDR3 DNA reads TGTGCCAGCAGCAAAGTAGCCGAGACAGGGGACCGAGATACGCAGTATTTT.

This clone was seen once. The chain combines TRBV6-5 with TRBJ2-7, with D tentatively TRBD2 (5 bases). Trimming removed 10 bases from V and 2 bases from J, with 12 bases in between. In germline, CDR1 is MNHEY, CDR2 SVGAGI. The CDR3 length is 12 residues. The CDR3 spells CATGGLAYEQYF. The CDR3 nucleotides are TGTGCCACCGGAGGTCTCGCCTACGAGCAGTACTTC.

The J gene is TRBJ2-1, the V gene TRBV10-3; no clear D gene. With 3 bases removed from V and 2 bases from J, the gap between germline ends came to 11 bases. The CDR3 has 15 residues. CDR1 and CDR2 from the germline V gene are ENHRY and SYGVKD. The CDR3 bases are TGTGCCATCAGTGAAGCCGTGAGCCCCTACAATGAGCAGTTCTTC. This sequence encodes CAISEAVSPYNEQFF.

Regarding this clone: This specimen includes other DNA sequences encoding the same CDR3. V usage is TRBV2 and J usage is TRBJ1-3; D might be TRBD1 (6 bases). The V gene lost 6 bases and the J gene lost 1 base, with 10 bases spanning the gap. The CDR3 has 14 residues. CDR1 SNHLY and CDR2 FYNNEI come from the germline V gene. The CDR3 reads CASSAQGSGNTIYF. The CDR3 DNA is TGTGCCAGCAGCGCACAGGGTTCTGGAAACACCATATATTTT.

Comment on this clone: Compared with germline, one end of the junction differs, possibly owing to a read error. The CDR3 sequence: CASSQLGQETQYF. For the CDR3, the DNA is TGTGCTAGCAGCCAACTCGGGCAAGAGACCCAGTACTTC. This chain joins TRBV7-7 and TRBJ2-5; no clear D gene. The germline V gene has CDR1 SSHAT and CDR2 FNYEAQ (reference sequence). The CDR3 is 13 residues long.

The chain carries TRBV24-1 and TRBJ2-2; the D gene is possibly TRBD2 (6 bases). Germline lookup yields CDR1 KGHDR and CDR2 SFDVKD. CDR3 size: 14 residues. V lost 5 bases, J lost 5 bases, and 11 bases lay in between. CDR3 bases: TGTGCCACCAGTGTGATCGGGGGAACCGGGGAGCTGTTTTTT. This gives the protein CATSVIGGTGELFF.

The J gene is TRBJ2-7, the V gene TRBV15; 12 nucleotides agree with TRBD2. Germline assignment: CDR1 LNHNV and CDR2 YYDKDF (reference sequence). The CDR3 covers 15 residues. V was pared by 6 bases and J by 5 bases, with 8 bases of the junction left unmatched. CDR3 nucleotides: TGTGCCACCAGTGCTCTAGCGGGAGGGTCGGACGAGCAGTACTTC. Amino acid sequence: CATSALAGGSDEQYF.

This CDR3 is CASSQPGQGAAEAFF. As DNA, the CDR3 is TGTGCCAGCAGCCAACCGGGACAGGGGGCCGCTGAAGCTTTCTTT. The rearrangement links TRBV3-1 (or the pseudogene TRBV3-2) to TRBJ1-1; TRBD1 agrees at 12 bases. V shed 2 bases and J 6 bases; nucleotides not matched to a gene: 4. Germline loops: CDR1 LGHDT, CDR2 YNNKEL (reference sequence). This CDR3 is 15 amino acids long.

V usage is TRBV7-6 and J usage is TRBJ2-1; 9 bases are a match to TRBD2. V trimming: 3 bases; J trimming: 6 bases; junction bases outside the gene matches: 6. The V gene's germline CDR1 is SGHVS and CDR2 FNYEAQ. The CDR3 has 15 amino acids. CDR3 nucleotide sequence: TGTGCCAGCAGCTTTGGGCTAGCGGGAACCAATGAGCAGTTCTTC. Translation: CASSFGLAGTNEQFF.

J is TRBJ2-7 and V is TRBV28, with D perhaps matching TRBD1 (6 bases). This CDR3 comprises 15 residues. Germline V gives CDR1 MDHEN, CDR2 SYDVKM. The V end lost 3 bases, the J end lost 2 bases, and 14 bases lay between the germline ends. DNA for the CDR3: TGTGCCAGCAGTTTTGGTGAGGGGGTCGCCTACGAGCAGTACTTC. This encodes CASSFGEGVAYEQYF.

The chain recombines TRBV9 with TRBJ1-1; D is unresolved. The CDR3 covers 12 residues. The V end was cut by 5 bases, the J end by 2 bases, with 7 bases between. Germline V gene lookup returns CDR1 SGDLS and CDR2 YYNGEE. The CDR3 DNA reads TGTGCCAGCAGGGGGAGTAACACTGAAGCTTTCTTT. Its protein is CASRGSNTEAFF. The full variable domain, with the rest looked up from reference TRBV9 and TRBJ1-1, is DSGVTQTPKHLITATGQRVTLRCSPRSGDLSVYWYQQSLDQGLQFLIQYYNGEERAKGNILERFSAQQFPDLHSELNLSSLELGDSALYFCASRGSNTEAFFGQGTRLTVV.

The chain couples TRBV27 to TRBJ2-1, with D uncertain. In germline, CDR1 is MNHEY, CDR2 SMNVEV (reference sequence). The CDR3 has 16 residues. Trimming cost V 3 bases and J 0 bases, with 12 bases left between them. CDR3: CASSFWPPGSYNEQFF. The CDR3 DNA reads TGTGCCAGCAGTTTTTGGCCACCGGGCTCCTACAATGAGCAGTTCTTC.

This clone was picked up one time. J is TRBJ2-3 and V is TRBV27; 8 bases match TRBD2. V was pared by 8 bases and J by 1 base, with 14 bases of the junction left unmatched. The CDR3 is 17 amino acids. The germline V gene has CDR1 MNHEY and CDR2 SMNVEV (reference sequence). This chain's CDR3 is CASSPSDGRGGTDTQYF. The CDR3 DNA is TGTGCCAGCTCCCCTAGCGACGGGAGGGGGGGCACAGATACGCAGTATTTT.

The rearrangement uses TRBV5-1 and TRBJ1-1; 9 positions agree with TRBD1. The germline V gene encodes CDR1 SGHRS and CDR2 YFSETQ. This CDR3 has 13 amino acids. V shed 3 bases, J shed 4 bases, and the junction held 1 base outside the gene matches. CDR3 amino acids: CASSSTGGTEAFF. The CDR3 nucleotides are TGCGCCAGCAGCTCGACAGGGGGCACTGAAGCTTTCTTT.

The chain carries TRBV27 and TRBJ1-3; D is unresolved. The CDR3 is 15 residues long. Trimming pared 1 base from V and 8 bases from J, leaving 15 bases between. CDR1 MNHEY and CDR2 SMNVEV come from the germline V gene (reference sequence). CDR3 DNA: TGTGCCAGCAGTTTATACTCCACACGGCTAGACACCATATATTTT. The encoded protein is CASSLYSTRLDTIYF.